Presented here are 18 T cell receptor beta chains from one specimen sequenced in a study of T cell responses to AZD1222 COVID-19 vaccine. This table comes from immunoSEQ multiplex PCR, and its TCRdb copy is limited to in-frame clones, with some not included. The sample includes some 130,000 clones, roughly 89% of them seen just once. Material: peripheral blood, obtained on day 0 of AZD1222 vaccination. These receptors all come from an adult in good health.

This chain joins TRBV6-1 and TRBJ1-1; D might be TRBD1 (6 bases). The germline V gene has CDR1 MNHNS and CDR2 SASEGT. V lost 1 base and J 3 bases, leaving 9 bases between the germline ends. The CDR3 has 14 residues. CDR3 DNA sequence: TGTGCCAGCAGTGAAGACAGGGATTACACTGAAGCTTTCTTT. This sequence encodes CASSEDRDYTEAFF.

V gene TRBV7-2 combines with J gene TRBJ2-3; 9 bases line up with TRBD2. V was pared by 6 bases and J by 5 bases, with 9 bases of the junction left unmatched. Per the germline V gene, CDR1 is SGHTA and CDR2 is FQGNSA. The CDR3 totals 15 residues. CDR3 residues: CASSIWGSGGDTQYF. For the CDR3, the DNA is TGTGCCAGCAGTATCTGGGGTAGCGGGGGAGATACGCAGTATTTT.

The V call is TRBV25-1, the J call TRBJ1-6, with TRBD1 as a possible D gene (5 bases). There are 15 residues in the CDR3. Trimming took 6 bases from V and 7 from J, leaving 16 bases between them. Germline-derived CDR1 and CDR2 are MGHDK and SYGVNS. The CDR3: CASSSAGGGNSPLHF. The DNA for the CDR3 is TGTGCCAGCAGCTCCGCCGGGGGGGGGAATTCACCCCTCCACTTT.

The chain links TRBV19 to TRBJ1-1; 7 nucleotides line up with TRBD1. Germline loops: CDR1 LNHDA, CDR2 SQIVND (reference sequence). The CDR3 runs 14 residues. The J segment lost 4 bases and the V segment lost 6 bases, leaving 8 bases of the junction unmatched. CDR3 nucleotide sequence: TGTGCCAGTAGAACCCCGGGACAGAGCACTGAAGCTTTCTTT. Translating gives CASRTPGQSTEAFF.

The chain combines TRBV7-2 with TRBJ2-1; TRBD1 matches 10 bases. The V gene end was trimmed by 5 bases and the J gene end by 15 bases; junction bases not matched to a gene: 10. The CDR3 is made up of 13 amino acids. CDR1 and CDR2 from the germline V gene are SGHTA and FQGNSA. CDR3 DNA: TGTGCCAGCAGCCCAGGGACAGGGGTTATTGGGTTCTTC. Translating gives CASSPGTGVIGFF.

The V call is TRBV27, the J call TRBJ1-2; D remains unclear. V lost 5 bases and J 2 bases, leaving 9 bases between the germline ends. CDR1 is MNHEY and CDR2 is SMNVEV in the germline V gene (reference sequence). This CDR3 has 13 amino acids. The CDR3: CASSVFQNYGYTF. The CDR3 nucleotides are TGTGCCAGCAGTGTTTTTCAGAACTATGGCTACACCTTC.

This rearrangement joins TRBV7-9 to TRBJ1-5, with D hard to call. Germline lookup yields CDR1 SEHNR and CDR2 FQNEAQ (reference sequence). Trimming stripped 5 bases from V and 6 bases from J, with 8 bases between. CDR3 length equals 12 residues. This CDR3 reads CASSRPAQPQHF. Here the CDR3 DNA reads TGTGCCAGCAGCCGCCCCGCTCAGCCCCAGCATTTT. Together with reference TRBV7-9 and TRBJ1-5, the CDR3 gives the full variable domain: DTGVSQNPRHKITKRGQNVTFRCDPISEHNRLYWYRQTLGQGPEFLTYFQNEAQLEKSRLLSDRFSAERPKGSFSTLEIQRTEQGDSAMYLCASSRPAQPQHFGDGTRLSIL.

This rearrangement joins TRBV6-5 to TRBJ1-6; tentatively, D is TRBD1 (5 bases). Trimming took off 0 bases at V and 11 bases at J, with 11 bases between the two ends. CDR1 is MNHEY, CDR2 SVGAGI, per germline. This CDR3 is built from 14 residues. The CDR3 DNA follows: TGTGCCAGCAGTTACTCTGGGGGGGAGACACCCCTCCACTTT. Amino acid sequence: CASSYSGGETPLHF.

The chain combines TRBV9 with TRBJ1-2, with TRBD1 as a possible D gene (5 bases). CDR1 and CDR2 (germline): SGDLS, YYNGEE. This CDR3 spans 15 amino acids. The V gene lost 2 bases and the J gene lost 1 base, with 12 bases spanning the gap. CDR3 in amino acids: CASSVGTARNYGYTF. CDR3 coding DNA: TGTGCCAGCAGCGTTGGGACGGCTCGTAACTATGGCTACACCTTC.

CDR3 loop: CATSRGSIVSNPEAFF. The CDR3 DNA follows: TGTGCCACCAGCAGAGGTAGTATCGTATCGAACCCCGAAGCTTTCTTT. The V gene is TRBV15, the J gene TRBJ1-1, with D hard to call. This CDR3 is 16 amino acids long. The germline V gene encodes CDR1 LNHNV and CDR2 YYDKDF (reference sequence). Trimming stripped 1 base from V and 8 bases from J, with 20 bases between. Drawing the rest from reference TRBV15 and TRBJ1-1, the complete variable domain is DAMVIQNPRYQVTQFGKPVTLSCSQTLNHNVMYWYQQKSSQAPKLLFHYYDKDFNNEADTPDNFQSRRPNTSFCFLDIRSPGLGDTAMYLCATSRGSIVSNPEAFFGQGTRLTVV.

This chain links TRBV11-2 with TRBJ1-6; weak D call: TRBD1 (5 bases). Germline assignment: CDR1 SGHAT and CDR2 FQNNGV. This CDR3 is built from 16 residues. The germline V and J ends were trimmed by 7 bases and 0 bases, with 13 bases remaining between them. The CDR3 loop is CASIEGASSYNSPLHF. The CDR3 nucleotides are TGTGCCAGCATCGAAGGGGCGAGCTCCTATAATTCACCCCTCCACTTT.

The chain couples TRBV11-2 to TRBJ2-2; the D gene could be TRBD1 or TRBD2 (5 bases each). Germline V CDR1 and CDR2: SGHAT, FQNNGV. V lost 4 bases to trimming and J lost 5 bases, with 17 bases between them. The CDR3 is made up of 16 amino acids. The CDR3 coding sequence is TGTGCCAGCAGCTCAAGGGGCGGGCAGGCAACCGGGGAGCTGTTTTTT. Translating gives CASSSRGGQATGELFF.

This clone was observed once. V usage is TRBV27 and J usage is TRBJ2-1, with D tentatively TRBD1 (6 bases). Germline V gene lookup returns CDR1 MNHEY and CDR2 SMNVEV (reference sequence). Trimming removed 7 bases at V and 7 bases at J, with 20 bases between. This CDR3 has 15 residues. This CDR3 is CASTIGQGYRNEQFF. CDR3 coding DNA: TGTGCCAGCACTATCGGGCAGGGGTATCGTAATGAGCAGTTCTTC.

The chain has TRBV18 and TRBJ1-2, with no clear D. The CDR3 extends over 16 amino acids. V gave up 3 bases and J gave up 0 bases, with 14 bases separating them. Looked up from germline, CDR1 is KGHSH and CDR2 is LQKENI. CDR3 residues: CASSPGRTAPNYGYTF. The CDR3 DNA reads as TGTGCCAGCTCACCCGGAAGGACCGCCCCTAACTATGGCTACACCTTC. Based on the CDR3 plus reference TRBV18 and TRBJ1-2, the full variable domain is NAGVMQNPRHLVRRRGQEARLRCSPMKGHSHVYWYRQLPEEGLKFMVYLQKENIIDESGMPKERFSAEFPKEGPSILRIQQVVRGDSAAYFCASSPGRTAPNYGYTFGSGTRLTVV.

The V and J genes are TRBV4-2 and TRBJ1-1; D ambiguous. This CDR3 has 14 residues. Trimming took 0 bases from V and 1 from J, leaving 6 bases between them. Per the germline V gene, CDR1 is LGHNA and CDR2 is YNFKEQ. Here the CDR3 DNA reads TGTGCCAGCAGCCAAGAGGTCGGGAACACTGAAGCTTTCTTT. The encoded protein is CASSQEVGNTEAFF.

The chain uses TRBV7-3 and TRBJ2-2; D gene unclear. V was trimmed by 5 bases and J by 11 bases, leaving 15 bases between them. The length of the CDR3 is 13 residues. The germline V gene has CDR1 SGHTA and CDR2 FQGTGA. The CDR3 bases are TGTGCCAGCAGCAAAGGCACTTTGAGCGAGCTGTTTTTT. Residues: CASSKGTLSELFF.

The genes are TRBV30 and TRBJ1-2, with D uncertain. CDR3 length: 14 amino acids. Germline V gene data show CDR1 as GTSNPN and CDR2 as SVGIG (reference sequence). V was cut by 4 bases and J by 1 base, with 13 bases left in between. The DNA for the CDR3 is TGTGCCTGGATCCCTTGGGGAGTTAACTATGGCTACACCTTC. It encodes CAWIPWGVNYGYTF.

In this sample, this clone turned up a few times. V is TRBV4-1 and J is TRBJ1-6, with a tentative D call TRBD1 (5 bases). Between the trimmed V and J ends, which lost 0 bases and 9 bases, there was a span of 15 bases. This CDR3 contains 16 residues. Germline CDR1 and CDR2: MGHRA and YSYEKL. CDR3: CASSQDGRVQGSPLHF. The CDR3 DNA sequence: TGCGCCAGCAGCCAAGATGGTCGGGTCCAGGGTTCACCCCTCCACTTT.